The 26 T cell receptor beta chains presented below share a single source sample, sequenced in a study of T cell repertoires in cytomegalovirus infection. One entry per CDR3 protein results from TCRdb running MiXCR on the reads. Among roughly 230,000 distinct CDR3 sequences listed, roughly 20% were seen once. Sequenced sample: CD8+ T cells from PBMCs. Receptors were obtained from a human donor in good health (CMV status not recorded). Some clones in this sample may be carry-over from other donors' samples.

This clonotype was picked up a small number of times. This chain joins TRBV20-1 and TRBJ2-1, with D possibly matching TRBD2 (5 bases). The V and J ends lost 7 bases and 5 bases respectively, with 12 bases between them. This CDR3 contains 12 residues. Per germline, CDR1 DFQATT and CDR2 SNEGSKA (reference sequence). CDR3 loop: CSVLDSNNEQFF. Here the CDR3 DNA reads TGCAGTGTCTTGGACTCTAACAATGAGCAGTTCTTC.

The genes are TRBV7-9 and TRBJ2-7; the D gene could be TRBD1 or TRBD2 (5 bases each). This CDR3 has 14 amino acids. Deletions cut 0 bases from V and 5 bases from J, with 11 bases between. Germline CDR1 and CDR2: SEHNR and FQNEAQ (reference sequence). Here the CDR3 DNA reads TGTGCCAGCAGCTTAGCGATCGGGGCCGACGAGCAGTACTTC. This gives the protein CASSLAIGADEQYF.

The table lists this clonotype with a few counts. The chain carries TRBV4-2 and TRBJ1-1, with D tentatively TRBD1 (5 bases). Trimming shortened V by 4 bases and J by 3 bases, and 18 bases separated the two germline ends. This CDR3 is 16 amino acids long. Per germline, CDR1 LGHNA and CDR2 YNFKEQ. CDR3 in amino acids: CASSPGTGTRDTEAFF. Here the CDR3 DNA reads TGTGCCAGCAGCCCAGGGACGGGGACGAGGGACACTGAAGCTTTCTTT.

This clonotype was observed at least ten times. This sequence joins TRBV7-2 and TRBJ2-7, with 12 nucleotides matching TRBD2. Germline V gene lookup returns CDR1 SGHTA and CDR2 FQGNSA. With V trimmed by 3 bases and J by 7 bases, 16 bases remained unmatched. There are 18 residues in the CDR3. The CDR3 loop reads CASSLVSGLAGTYWEQYF. CDR3 coding DNA: TGTGCCAGCAGCTTGGTGAGCGGACTAGCGGGGACCTACTGGGAGCAGTACTTC.

This clonotype was seen many times. V usage is TRBV20-1 and J usage is TRBJ2-5; D unclear. This CDR3 is 15 amino acids long. The germline CDR1 and CDR2 sequences are DFQATT and SNEGSKA (reference sequence). V was clipped by 6 bases and J by 5 bases, with 22 bases between them. The CDR3 loop reads CSAAVLIPPAETQYF. CDR3 nucleotide sequence: TGCAGTGCGGCAGTCTTGATTCCACCGGCCGAGACCCAGTACTTC.

In the case of this clonotype: A read error may produce the germline difference seen at one junction end. This chain connects TRBV19 to TRBJ2-1; D unresolved. The germline V gene encodes CDR1 LNHDA and CDR2 SQIVND (reference sequence). The CDR3 sequence is 14 residues long. The CDR3 sequence: CVSSFYASYNEQFF. The CDR3 DNA reads TGTGTCAGTAGTTTCTACGCCTCCTACAATGAGCAGTTCTTC.

V gene TRBV6-5 combines with J gene TRBJ2-2; D tentatively reads TRBD1 or TRBD2 (5 bases each). CDR3 length: 13 amino acids. V dropped 2 bases and J dropped 4 bases, with 5 bases sitting between them. Germline loops: CDR1 MNHEY, CDR2 SVGAGI. The CDR3 is CASSYGGTGELFF. As DNA, the CDR3 is TGTGCCAGCAGTTACGGGGGCACCGGGGAGCTGTTTTTT.

This rearrangement joins TRBV4-2 to TRBJ1-1; no reliable D call. CDR3 length: 14 amino acids. CDR1 is LGHNA, CDR2 YNFKEQ, per germline. Trimming pared 2 bases from V and 10 bases from J, leaving 17 bases between. The CDR3 nucleotides are TGTGCCAGCAGCCAACCCCTCACGGGTGTAGGAGCTTTCTTT. Encoded protein: CASSQPLTGVGAFF.

This clonotype has just a few counts. The chain is built from TRBV12-3 or TRBV12-4 and TRBJ2-1, with 7 positions matching TRBD1. The CDR3 loop spans 12 amino acids. J gave up 9 bases and V 6 bases, and 5 bases lay outside the gene matches. The CDR3 loop is CASSPTGVEQFF. The DNA for the CDR3 is TGTGCCAGCAGCCCTACAGGGGTTGAGCAGTTCTTC.

The rearrangement links TRBV20-1 to TRBJ2-3; TRBD2 might be the D (7 bases). Germline assignment: CDR1 DFQATT and CDR2 SNEGSKA (reference sequence). V was clipped by 1 base and J by 3 bases, with 17 bases between them. The CDR3 spans 16 residues. The CDR3 DNA reads as TGCAGTGCTAGAGTCCGGCGGGGGCGCACAACAGATACGCAGTATTTT. The encoded protein is CSARVRRGRTTDTQYF.

The CDR3 DNA reads as TGTGCCAGCAGGCGGACAGAGGAATCACCCCTCCACTTT. Its protein is CASRRTEESPLHF. The rearrangement joins TRBV5-6 to TRBJ1-6; D is possibly TRBD1 (6 bases). V was trimmed by 5 bases and J by 10 bases, leaving 13 bases between them. Germline values: CDR1 SGHDT, CDR2 YYEEEE. The CDR3 has 13 amino acids. Supplemented by reference TRBV5-6 and TRBJ1-6, the full variable domain reads DAGVTQSPTHLIKTRGQQVTLRCSPKSGHDTVSWYQQALGQGPQFIFQYYEEEERQRGNFPDRFSGHQFPNYSSELNVNALLLGDSALYLCASRRTEESPLHFGNGTRLTVT.

The rearrangement uses TRBV6-5 and TRBJ2-3, with D perhaps TRBD1 or TRBD2 (5 bases each). V gave up 7 bases and J gave up 6 bases, with 14 bases separating them. The CDR3 totals 13 residues. Germline CDR1 MNHEY, CDR2 SVGAGI. In DNA form, the CDR3 reads TGTGCCAGCACCCACCCTGAGGGGGATACGCAGTATTTT. It yields the protein CASTHPEGDTQYF.

This clonotype was observed at least ten times. The chain recombines TRBV5-5 with TRBJ2-7; 7 positions match TRBD1. With V trimmed by 0 bases and J by 4 bases, 4 bases remained unmatched. Germline V CDR1 and CDR2: SGHKS, YYEKEE (reference sequence). The CDR3 is made up of 14 amino acids. CDR3 sequence: CASSLAPGQYEQYF. The DNA for the CDR3 is TGTGCCAGCAGCTTGGCCCCGGGACAGTACGAGCAGTACTTC.

This chain joins TRBV3-1 and TRBJ2-7; D not certain. The V gene's germline CDR1 is LGHDT and CDR2 YNNKEL (reference sequence). This CDR3 is built from 14 residues. V was clipped by 0 bases and J by 3 bases, with 9 bases between them. In nucleotides, the CDR3 is TGTGCCAGCAGCCAAGAAAATAAGGACTACGAGCAGTACTTC. Translation gives CASSQENKDYEQYF.

This clonotype was detected many times. The chain links TRBV7-8 to TRBJ1-1; TRBD1 is a possible D gene (6 bases). The CDR3 contains 15 residues. V shed 4 bases and J shed 3 bases, with 15 bases lying between them. The germline V gene encodes CDR1 SGHVS and CDR2 FQNEAQ. CDR3 sequence reads: CASSWTVRGDTEAFF. The DNA of the CDR3 is TGTGCCAGCAGCTGGACAGTCCGAGGAGACACTGAAGCTTTCTTT.

This clonotype was seen only a few times. This chain uses TRBV28 with TRBJ2-7; 9 bases fit TRBD1. V shed 6 bases and J 4 bases; nucleotides not matched to a gene: 4. CDR3 size: 13 residues. In germline, CDR1 is MDHEN, CDR2 SYDVKM. The CDR3 nucleotides read TGTGCCAGCAGGGAGGGGACAGGGTACGAGCAGTACTTC. Translated: CASREGTGYEQYF. Filled out from reference TRBV28 and TRBJ2-7, the complete variable domain reads DVKVTQSSRYLVKRTGEKVFLECVQDMDHENMFWYRQDPGLGLRLIYFSYDVKMKEKGDIPEGYSVSREKKERFSLILESASTNQTSMYLCASREGTGYEQYFGPGTRLTVT.

This chain joins TRBV19 and TRBJ1-6; D unresolved. V was shortened by 4 bases and J by 10 bases, with 5 bases between the two germline ends. Germline V gives CDR1 LNHDA, CDR2 SQIVND (reference sequence). The CDR3 has 11 amino acids. CDR3 DNA: TGTGCCAGTAGTAACGGCTCACCCCTCCACTTT. Residues: CASSNGSPLHF.

The chain uses TRBV20-1 and TRBJ2-1; TRBD2 agrees at 7 bases. Germline CDR1 is DFQATT and CDR2 is SNEGSKA (reference sequence). This CDR3 is built from 13 residues. With 6 bases clipped from V and 5 bases from J, the junction kept 7 bases outside the gene matches. The chain's CDR3 is CSADDLADNEQFF. CDR3 sequence (DNA): TGCAGTGCCGACGACCTAGCGGACAATGAGCAGTTCTTC.

The genes are TRBV7-8 and TRBJ1-3, with D possibly being TRBD1 (6 bases). Germline V gives CDR1 SGHVS, CDR2 FQNEAQ. The CDR3 length is 15 residues. The V gene lost 1 base and the J gene lost 3 bases, with 10 bases spanning the gap. CDR3 protein: CASSLVTGIGNTIYF. CDR3 coding DNA: TGTGCCAGCAGCTTAGTTACAGGGATTGGAAACACCATATATTTT.

This clonotype has just a few counts. This chain joins TRBV7-7 and TRBJ2-5; 8 nucleotides match TRBD2. The CDR3 is 14 residues long. Germline CDR1 is SSHAT and CDR2 is FNYEAQ (reference sequence). V lost 5 bases to trimming and J lost 3 bases; unmatched junction nucleotides: 5. CDR3 in amino acids: CASSLLSGEETQYF. CDR3 nucleotide sequence: TGTGCCAGCAGCCTGCTTAGCGGGGAAGAGACCCAGTACTTC.

This clonotype was recorded at least ten times. The chain carries TRBV19 and TRBJ1-5, with 10 bases aligning to TRBD1. With V trimmed by 3 bases and J by 5 bases, 1 base remained unmatched. This CDR3 has 14 amino acids. Germline V gives CDR1 LNHDA, CDR2 SQIVND (reference sequence). The CDR3 protein is CASSIGTGDQPQHF. The CDR3 nucleotides are TGTGCCAGTAGTATTGGGACAGGGGATCAGCCCCAGCATTTT.

CDR3 nucleotide sequence: TGTGCCAGCAGTTCAGTGGGCAATGAGCAGTTCTTC. The encoded protein is CASSSVGNEQFF. This chain joins TRBV27 and TRBJ2-1; no firm D call. Germline V gene data show CDR1 as MNHEY and CDR2 as SMNVEV (reference sequence). V lost 4 bases to trimming and J lost 6 bases, with 7 bases between them. CDR3 length: 12 amino acids.

This clonotype turned up a few times. The gene calls are TRBV19 and TRBJ2-7, with 9 positions matching TRBD2. This CDR3 has 16 amino acids. Germline assignment: CDR1 LNHDA and CDR2 SQIVND (reference sequence). The trim removed 3 bases at V and 2 bases at J, leaving 8 bases unmatched. CDR3 bases: TGTGCCAGTAGTATGATCCTAGCGGGAAACACCTACGAGCAGTACTTC. Translation: CASSMILAGNTYEQYF.

This clonotype was seen only once. A much larger clone is a single base away; this may be a read error. J is TRBJ2-1 and V is TRBV12-3 or TRBV12-4; 7 nucleotides match TRBD1. V was clipped by 8 bases and J by 8 bases; unmatched bases: 9. CDR3 length: 13 amino acids. The CDR3: CASCGQVFDEQFF. The CDR3 DNA sequence: TGTGCCAGCTGCGGACAGGTTTTCGATGAGCAGTTCTTC.

In this sample, this clonotype turned up many times. This chain joins TRBV2 and TRBJ2-4; D gene uncertain. Trimming stripped 2 bases from V and 0 bases from J, with 11 bases between. The CDR3 totals 16 residues. CDR1 is SNHLY, CDR2 FYNNEI, per germline. This CDR3 is CASSELGSLAKNIQYF. DNA for the CDR3: TGTGCCAGCAGTGAACTGGGCAGTTTAGCCAAAAACATTCAGTACTTC.

This sequence joins TRBV20-1 and TRBJ1-5; the match to TRBD1 covers 10 bases. J lost 4 bases, V lost 6 bases, and 15 bases had no gene match. CDR3 size: 17 residues. Germline CDR1 and CDR2: DFQATT and SNEGSKA (reference sequence). CDR3: CSAYTPGQGYRNQPQHF. The CDR3 DNA sequence: TGCAGTGCCTATACGCCGGGACAGGGGTATCGGAATCAGCCCCAGCATTTT.